These 18 T cell receptor beta chains came from one sample sequenced in a study of technical replicates of blood from a handful of donors (dated by TCRdb to about 2017). Libraries were made using the immunoSEQ multiplex PCR assay. The source is immuneACCESS, and TCRdb retained only in-frame sequences with V and J called. Part of the clones is not carried over; for the studies checked, unresolved V genes explain less than half of this, and the remainder is unexplained. In this sample the table shows about 87,000 clones, over 90% of which occur a single time. Clones ranked in the top ten supply less than 0.35% of the sample. The sequenced material came from T cells isolated from PBMCs. The origin of the receptors is a human donor in good health.

This clone appeared a single time. The gene calls are TRBV9 and TRBJ2-7, with D possibly TRBD2 on 6 matching bases. This CDR3 has 14 amino acids. Trimming took off 3 bases at V and 0 bases at J, with 10 bases between the two ends. The germline V gene has CDR1 SGDLS and CDR2 YYNGEE. DNA of the CDR3: TGTGCCAGCAGCGCAGGGACTTCCTCCTACGAGCAGTACTTC. Amino acid sequence: CASSAGTSSYEQYF. The complete variable domain, with remaining parts taken from reference TRBV9 and TRBJ2-7, reads DSGVTQTPKHLITATGQRVTLRCSPRSGDLSVYWYQQSLDQGLQFLIQYYNGEERAKGNILERFSAQQFPDLHSELNLSSLELGDSALYFCASSAGTSSYEQYFGPGTRLTVT.

The V gene is TRBV9, the J gene TRBJ2-7; 8 bases are a match to TRBD1. Looked up from germline, CDR1 is SGDLS and CDR2 is YYNGEE. After removal of 4 bases from V and 6 bases from J, the junction contained 3 bases not matched to a gene. The length of the CDR3 is 12 residues. The CDR3 loop is CASSSGGGEQYF. The CDR3 DNA reads TGTGCCAGCAGCTCAGGGGGCGGCGAGCAGTACTTC.

The chain is built from TRBV28 and TRBJ1-5; 7 bases agree with TRBD1. The CDR3 contains 18 residues. The J segment lost 6 bases and the V segment lost 3 bases, leaving 17 bases of the junction unmatched. Germline CDR1 reads MDHEN; CDR2 reads SYDVKM. DNA of the CDR3: TGTGCCAGCAGTTTCCCACTTACAGGGGTAGACGGTTGTCAGCCCCAGCATTTT. Amino acids: CASSFPLTGVDGCQPQHF.

The gene calls are TRBV30 and TRBJ1-3; D gene uncertain. The CDR3 length is 13 residues. Per germline, CDR1 GTSNPN and CDR2 SVGIG (reference sequence). Trimming pared 4 bases from V and 1 base from J, leaving 8 bases between. The CDR3 region has the DNA TGTGCCTGGACCCGGTCTTCTGGAAACACCATATATTTT. This sequence encodes CAWTRSSGNTIYF.

This sequence joins TRBV30 and TRBJ2-7; possibly TRBD2 for D (6 bases). V lost 6 bases and J lost 2, with 14 bases in between. The CDR3 runs to 13 residues. The germline V gene has CDR1 GTSNPN and CDR2 SVGIG (reference sequence). The CDR3 loop reads CACKTSLAYEQYF. The CDR3, as DNA: TGTGCCTGTAAGACTAGTTTGGCCTACGAGCAGTACTTC.

The rearrangement links TRBV2 to TRBJ2-7, with TRBD2 matching 13 bases. The V gene end was trimmed by 6 bases and the J gene end by 4 bases; junction bases not matched to a gene: 15. This CDR3 region has 18 residues. Germline V lookup: CDR1 SNHLY, CDR2 FYNNEI. The CDR3 region is CASRSGLAGERFRYEQYF. In nucleotides, the CDR3 is TGTGCCAGCAGATCTGGACTAGCGGGAGAAAGGTTCCGGTACGAGCAGTACTTC.

The chain is built from TRBV7-9 and TRBJ2-1; TRBD2 aligns across 8 bases. CDR1 is SEHNR, CDR2 FQNEAQ, per germline (reference sequence). Unmatched junction bases numbered 7, after V lost 1 base and J lost 8 bases. CDR3 size: 15 residues. The CDR3 region has the DNA TGTGCCAGCAGCTTAGATAGCGGGGTTACGGATGAGCAGTTCTTC. It yields the protein CASSLDSGVTDEQFF.

The V gene is TRBV27, the J gene TRBJ1-5, with 7 bases lining up with TRBD1. In germline, CDR1 is MNHEY, CDR2 SMNVEV (reference sequence). CDR3 length: 16 amino acids. V lost 4 bases and J lost 1; bases outside the gene matches: 7. The CDR3 loop reads CASSSTGRLSNQPQHF. Written as DNA, the CDR3 is TGTGCCAGCAGTTCGACAGGGCGTCTAAGCAATCAGCCCCAGCATTTT.

The J gene is TRBJ2-1, the V gene TRBV21-1; the D segment call TRBD2 is taken from the table without a DNA check. TRBV21-1 is labeled a pseudogene. The CDR3 is 23 amino acids. CDR3 in DNA: TGTGCCAGCAGCAAAAGGGTACCCTATAGAGGCCGGGAGGGAATATTCGCATACAATGAGCAGTTCTTC. It specifies CASSKRVPYRGREGIFAYNEQFF.

The rearrangement joins TRBV7-9 to TRBJ2-7; TRBD1 matches 7 bases. Trimming at V came to 3 bases and at J to 2 bases, leaving 4 bases not matched to a gene. The CDR3 runs to 14 residues. In germline, CDR1 is SEHNR, CDR2 FQNEAQ (reference sequence). The CDR3 DNA is TGTGCCAGCAGCTTGAGGGACAGCCCCTACGAGCAGTACTTC. Protein sequence: CASSLRDSPYEQYF. The whole variable domain, remainder taken from reference TRBV7-9 and TRBJ2-7, is DTGVSQNPRHKITKRGQNVTFRCDPISEHNRLYWYRQTLGQGPEFLTYFQNEAQLEKSRLLSDRFSAERPKGSFSTLEIQRTEQGDSAMYLCASSLRDSPYEQYFGPGTRLTVT.

The chain combines TRBV19 with TRBJ2-5; TRBD2 aligns across 12 bases. The CDR3 loop spans 14 amino acids. Germline CDR1 LNHDA, CDR2 SQIVND (reference sequence). V dropped 7 bases and J dropped 4; count of bases not matched to a gene: 4. In DNA, the CDR3 is TGTGCCAGTAAGGGACTAGCGGGCGGAGAGACCCAGTACTTC. This gives the protein CASKGLAGGETQYF.

This clone was recorded once. This sequence joins TRBV19 and TRBJ2-1; 10 nucleotides match TRBD2. In germline, CDR1 is LNHDA, CDR2 SQIVND (reference sequence). The CDR3 has 17 amino acids. J gave up 4 bases and V 7 bases, and 13 bases lay outside the gene matches. This CDR3 reads CASTSRQGLAKYNEQFF. The CDR3 nucleotides read TGTGCCAGTACCTCAAGACAGGGACTAGCGAAATACAATGAGCAGTTCTTC. The whole variable domain, filled in from reference TRBV19 and TRBJ2-1, reads DGGITQSPKYLFRKEGQNVTLSCEQNLNHDAMYWYRQDPGQGLRLIYYSQIVNDFQKGDIAEGYSVSREKKESFPLTVTSAQKNPTAFYLCASTSRQGLAKYNEQFFGPGTRLTVL.

The chain is built from TRBV4-1 and TRBJ1-6; 10 positions agree with TRBD1. Germline V gene lookup returns CDR1 MGHRA and CDR2 YSYEKL. This CDR3 contains 15 residues. With 4 bases clipped from V and 8 bases from J, the junction kept 5 bases outside the gene matches. The DNA of the CDR3 is TGCGCCAGCAGCCCCTGGGACAGGGGTGATTCACCCCTCCACTTT. Amino acid sequence: CASSPWDRGDSPLHF.

CDR3 bases: TGTGCCAGCAGTCCAGGGGGAGCCTACAATGAGCAGTTCTTC. Its translation is CASSPGGAYNEQFF. This chain uses TRBV5-6 with TRBJ2-1, with 7 bases aligning to TRBD1. Losses at the gene ends were 5 bases for V and 2 bases for J; bases not matched to a gene: 4. The CDR3 totals 14 residues. From germline, CDR1 is SGHDT and CDR2 YYEEEE.

This sequence joins TRBV7-9 and TRBJ2-3; maybe TRBD2 (5 bases). CDR1 and CDR2 (germline): SEHNR, FQNEAQ (reference sequence). The CDR3 extends over 16 amino acids. The V gene lost 5 bases and the J gene lost 0 bases, with 15 bases spanning the gap. CDR3: CASSTRTVSSTDTQYF. The CDR3 coding sequence is TGTGCCAGCAGCACGCGGACTGTCTCTAGCACAGATACGCAGTATTTT.

J is TRBJ2-1 and V is TRBV7-2, with 9 nucleotides matching TRBD1. V lost 5 bases and J lost 0; bases outside the gene matches: 2. This CDR3 region has 15 residues. CDR1 SGHTA and CDR2 FQGNSA come from the germline V gene. DNA of the CDR3: TGTGCCAGCAGCCGGGACAGGGTCTCCTACAATGAGCAGTTCTTC. Residues: CASSRDRVSYNEQFF.

This rearrangement joins TRBV5-1 to TRBJ1-5; D unresolved. V was cut by 1 base and J by 5 bases, with 7 bases left in between. Germline CDR1 SGHRS, CDR2 YFSETQ. This CDR3 region has 13 residues. CDR3 sequence reads: CASSLSEDQPQHF. The CDR3 DNA reads as TGCGCCAGCAGCTTGTCAGAGGATCAGCCCCAGCATTTT.

This chain uses TRBV11-1 with TRBJ1-2; no firm D call. Germline V gene sequence: CDR1 SGHAT, CDR2 FQDESV (reference sequence). V was shortened by 1 base and J by 2 bases, with 11 bases between the two germline ends. The CDR3 has 15 residues. CDR3 amino acids: CASSLERRLNYGYTF. CDR3 DNA: TGTGCCAGCAGCTTAGAACGGAGGCTGAACTATGGCTACACCTTC.